Presented here are 32 T cell receptor beta chains from one specimen sequenced in a study of radiation and T cells in renal cell carcinoma. Sequencing was performed with immunoSEQ multiplex PCR; in TCRdb, only in-frame clones are kept and a portion is missing. The data contain roughly 120,000 clones, over 75% of them singletons. The time point is: blood 2 weeks post-SBRT. As to treatment: 15 Gy SBRT to primary tumor, nephrectomy 4 weeks later. The sequencing here drew on blood, taken from a patient whose treatment included radiotherapy and nephrectomy. All receptors come from a woman in her sixties or seventies with renal cell carcinoma.

The chain uses TRBV6-1 and TRBJ2-7; D is unclear. The CDR3 runs 14 residues. The V gene lost 11 bases and the J gene lost 2 bases, with 19 bases spanning the gap. Per the germline V gene, CDR1 is MNHNS and CDR2 is SASEGT. The CDR3 region has the DNA TGTGCCGCCCAAATAGAGGACCGAGCCTACGAGCAGTACTTC. As protein: CAAQIEDRAYEQYF.

For the CDR3, the DNA is TGTGCCAGCAGCAGGGACAGGGGGTTCACAGATACGCAGTATTTT. It encodes CASSRDRGFTDTQYF. The chain carries TRBV7-6 and TRBJ2-3; 11 bases align to TRBD1. V trimming: 5 bases; J trimming: 2 bases; junction bases outside the gene matches: 3. The CDR3 length is 15 residues. CDR1 SGHVS and CDR2 FNYEAQ come from the germline V gene.

The chain couples TRBV7-9 to TRBJ2-3; D may be TRBD2 (5 bases). CDR3 length: 13 amino acids. Germline-derived CDR1 and CDR2 are SEHNR and FQNEAQ (reference sequence). Between the trimmed V and J ends, which lost 11 bases and 1 base, there was a span of 13 bases. The CDR3 coding sequence is TGTGCCTCGAAATACGGGGGCACAGATACGCAGTATTTT. It encodes CASKYGGTDTQYF.

This sequence joins TRBV6-5 and TRBJ2-7, with 7 bases that match TRBD1. Germline loops: CDR1 MNHEY, CDR2 SVGAGI. The junction had 7 bases not matched to a gene; V was cut back by 6 bases and J by 2 bases. This CDR3 comprises 14 residues. This CDR3 is CASRRGPTPYEQYF. The CDR3 DNA reads as TGTGCCAGCAGAAGGGGGCCAACCCCCTACGAGCAGTACTTC.

The chain employs TRBV2 and TRBJ1-6, with D unresolved. Germline CDR1 and CDR2: SNHLY and FYNNEI. The CDR3 extends over 17 amino acids. Trimming took off 1 base at V and 0 bases at J, with 10 bases between the two ends. CDR3 in amino acids: CASSEGRESSYNSPLHF. The CDR3 DNA sequence: TGTGCCAGCAGTGAAGGGCGAGAGAGCTCCTATAATTCACCCCTCCACTTT.

The chain joins TRBV7-9 to TRBJ2-7, with 15 bases matching TRBD2. V shed 5 bases and J 7 bases; nucleotides not matched to a gene: 3. CDR3 length: 14 amino acids. CDR1 and CDR2 (germline): SEHNR, FQNEAQ (reference sequence). CDR3 sequence reads: CASSPGLAGGEQYF. The CDR3 DNA reads TGTGCCAGCAGCCCCGGACTAGCGGGAGGGGAGCAGTACTTC. Filled out from reference TRBV7-9 and TRBJ2-7, the complete variable domain reads DTGVSQNPRHKITKRGQNVTFRCDPISEHNRLYWYRQTLGQGPEFLTYFQNEAQLEKSRLLSDRFSAERPKGSFSTLEIQRTEQGDSAMYLCASSPGLAGGEQYFGPGTRLTVT.

The V gene is TRBV9, the J gene TRBJ2-5, with D uncertain. Trimming stripped 0 bases from V and 5 bases from J, with 11 bases between. Germline loops: CDR1 SGDLS, CDR2 YYNGEE. The CDR3 extends over 14 amino acids. The CDR3 DNA reads as TGTGCCAGCAGCGTAGAGGCCCGAGTGGAGACCCAGTACTTC. Translating gives CASSVEARVETQYF.

The chain combines TRBV5-5 with TRBJ2-7, with D possibly matching TRBD2 (6 bases). There are 17 residues in the CDR3. Germline values: CDR1 SGHKS, CDR2 YYEKEE (reference sequence). V shed 3 bases and J shed 0 bases, with 19 bases lying between them. CDR3 loop: CASSSLGGGAISYEQYF. The DNA of the CDR3 is TGTGCCAGCAGCTCACTCGGGGGAGGCGCCATCTCCTACGAGCAGTACTTC.

This chain joins TRBV5-8 and TRBJ1-3; D is uncertain. V shed 4 bases and J shed 8 bases, with 7 bases lying between them. Germline V gene lookup returns CDR1 SGHTS and CDR2 YDEGEE. This CDR3 comprises 11 residues. The CDR3 DNA reads TGTGCCAGCAGCCCCTTTGACACCATATATTTT. This encodes CASSPFDTIYF.

J is TRBJ2-7 and V is TRBV29-1, with a possible D match to TRBD1 (6 bases). Germline CDR1 reads SQVTM; CDR2 reads ANQGSEA. Between the trimmed V and J ends, which lost 4 bases and 4 bases, there was a span of 8 bases. The CDR3 sequence is 11 residues long. As DNA, the CDR3 is TGCAGCGTTGGGACAGAGTACGAGCAGTACTTC. As protein: CSVGTEYEQYF.

The CDR3 sequence is CASSMTGSGNEQFF. CDR3 coding DNA: TGCGCCAGCAGCATGACAGGGTCAGGGAATGAGCAGTTCTTC. This chain links TRBV5-1 with TRBJ2-1; 7 bases match TRBD1. The V segment lost 4 bases and the J segment 7 bases; nucleotides outside the gene matches: 8. The germline V gene encodes CDR1 SGHRS and CDR2 YFSETQ. The CDR3 has 14 amino acids.

This sequence joins TRBV6-1 and TRBJ2-1; D is unclear. V dropped 1 base and J dropped 6 bases, with 13 bases sitting between them. Germline CDR1 MNHNS, CDR2 SASEGT. This CDR3 has 15 amino acids. CDR3 DNA: TGTGCCAGCAGTGAAGACCTGGATGCCCCCAATGAGCAGTTCTTC. Its protein is CASSEDLDAPNEQFF.

Many counts were recorded for this clone. The chain couples TRBV5-1 to TRBJ2-3; D is unclear. The length of the CDR3 is 15 residues. Trimming took 5 bases from V and 5 from J, leaving 18 bases between them. The V gene's germline CDR1 is SGHRS and CDR2 YFSETQ. The CDR3 DNA sequence: TGCGCCAGCAGACCGTTCCAGCTCAGAAGAGATACGCAGTATTTT. Translated: CASRPFQLRRDTQYF.

The chain employs TRBV4-2 and TRBJ2-1; 9 bases map to TRBD2. V was pared by 0 bases and J by 5 bases, with 8 bases of the junction left unmatched. Germline V CDR1 and CDR2: LGHNA, YNFKEQ. The CDR3 has 17 amino acids. The CDR3 sequence is CASSQDRGRATDNEQFF. As DNA, the CDR3 is TGTGCCAGCAGCCAAGATCGCGGGAGGGCCACGGACAATGAGCAGTTCTTC.

This clone turned up a few times. The genes are TRBV27 and TRBJ2-3, with TRBD2 matching 10 bases. The V segment lost 5 bases and the J segment 2 bases; nucleotides outside the gene matches: 7. This CDR3 region has 16 residues. CDR1 and CDR2 (germline): MNHEY, SMNVEV (reference sequence). CDR3 region: CASSVSTSGFTDTQYF. CDR3 sequence (DNA): TGTGCCAGCAGTGTGTCGACTAGCGGGTTCACAGATACGCAGTATTTT.

The chain combines TRBV10-3 with TRBJ2-5, with D maybe TRBD1 (5 bases). Trimming shortened V by 6 bases and J by 5 bases, and 10 bases separated the two germline ends. Looked up from germline, CDR1 is ENHRY and CDR2 is SYGVKD. The CDR3 runs 12 residues. CDR3 in amino acids: CAISPGLETQYF. The CDR3 nucleotides read TGTGCCATCAGCCCAGGGTTGGAGACCCAGTACTTC.

The chain has TRBV6-6 and TRBJ1-2, with 7 bases lining up with TRBD1. The germline V gene encodes CDR1 MNHNY and CDR2 SVGAGI (reference sequence). V lost 3 bases, J lost 2 bases, and 3 bases stayed unmatched. The CDR3 is made up of 14 amino acids. CDR3 nucleotides: TGTGCCAGCAGTTATTCGACAGGGAACTATGGCTACACCTTC. It codes for CASSYSTGNYGYTF.

This chain joins TRBV18 and TRBJ2-7, with 8 bases fitting TRBD1. J lost 6 bases, V lost 4 bases, and 11 bases had no gene match. This CDR3 spans 15 amino acids. CDR1 and CDR2 from the germline V gene are KGHSH and LQKENI. The CDR3 protein is CASSRAQGQAREQYF. The CDR3 bases are TGTGCCAGCTCACGGGCTCAGGGACAGGCTCGCGAGCAGTACTTC.

The V gene is TRBV5-1, the J gene TRBJ2-2; D remains ambiguous. Trimming pared 0 bases from V and 6 bases from J, leaving 15 bases between. Germline CDR1 is SGHRS and CDR2 is YFSETQ. The CDR3 runs to 16 residues. CDR3 coding DNA: TGCGCCAGCAGCTTGGAGATGTCCGACTTAGCCGGGGAGCTGTTTTTT. Amino acid sequence: CASSLEMSDLAGELFF.

The rearrangement joins TRBV30 to TRBJ2-7, with 10 bases matching TRBD1. Per germline, CDR1 GTSNPN and CDR2 SVGIG (reference sequence). Germline trimming cut 5 bases from V and 7 bases from J; bases unmatched to any gene: 8. CDR3 length equals 13 residues. CDR3 residues: CAWATGGAGEQYF. The CDR3 DNA follows: TGTGCCTGGGCGACAGGGGGCGCGGGAGAGCAGTACTTC.

V and J are TRBV29-1 and TRBJ2-2; possibly TRBD2 for D (6 bases). The CDR3 extends over 13 amino acids. Germline CDR1 reads SQVTM; CDR2 reads ANQGSEA. V was clipped by 3 bases and J by 5 bases, with 10 bases between them. Written as DNA, the CDR3 is TGCAGCGTTGATTTCGCGGGAACCGGGGAGCTGTTTTTT. Encoded protein: CSVDFAGTGELFF.

The rearrangement joins TRBV6-1 to TRBJ2-5, with a weak D call TRBD1 (5 bases). The CDR3 sequence is 14 residues long. Looked up from germline, CDR1 is MNHNS and CDR2 is SASEGT. Between the trimmed V and J ends, which lost 2 bases and 5 bases, there was a span of 12 bases. The CDR3 here is CASSEPGSVETQYF. CDR3 nucleotide sequence: TGTGCCAGCAGTGAACCAGGGTCAGTTGAGACCCAGTACTTC.

V and J are TRBV5-6 and TRBJ2-1; a weak D match, TRBD2 (6 bases). Germline V gene sequence: CDR1 SGHDT, CDR2 YYEEEE. The CDR3 is 16 amino acids. Trimming shortened V by 8 bases and J by 5 bases, and 23 bases separated the two germline ends. This CDR3 is CASQVPGGTANNEQFF. The CDR3 DNA sequence: TGTGCCAGTCAGGTCCCTGGGGGGACGGCGAACAATGAGCAGTTCTTC.

This clone was seen a few times. The chain uses TRBV7-6 and TRBJ1-5; D is uncertain. The V end was cut by 1 base, the J end by 4 bases, with 5 bases between. The CDR3 totals 13 residues. Germline CDR1 SGHVS, CDR2 FNYEAQ. The chain's CDR3 is CASSLDENQPQHF. CDR3 DNA: TGTGCCAGCAGCTTAGATGAGAATCAGCCCCAGCATTTT.

V and J are TRBV19 and TRBJ1-2; D is possibly TRBD1 (5 bases). The CDR3 contains 17 residues. CDR1 is LNHDA and CDR2 is SQIVND in the germline V gene (reference sequence). V shed 8 bases and J shed 6 bases, with 28 bases lying between them. In DNA, the CDR3 is TGTGCCAGTTCCAGTGGGGACTTATCTCCGGGGGGTGATGGCTACACCTTC. Protein product: CASSSGDLSPGGDGYTF. The entire variable domain, with the rest obtained from reference TRBV19 and TRBJ1-2, is as follows: DGGITQSPKYLFRKEGQNVTLSCEQNLNHDAMYWYRQDPGQGLRLIYYSQIVNDFQKGDIAEGYSVSREKKESFPLTVTSAQKNPTAFYLCASSSGDLSPGGDGYTFGSGTRLTVV.

CDR3 loop: CASRGLAAYNEQFF. The CDR3, as DNA: TGTGCCAGCAGGGGACTAGCGGCCTACAATGAGCAGTTCTTC. This rearrangement joins TRBV2 to TRBJ2-1; 11 bases agree with TRBD2. V gave up 6 bases and J gave up 2 bases; unmatched junction bases: 0. This CDR3 comprises 14 residues. The germline V gene has CDR1 SNHLY and CDR2 FYNNEI.

This chain joins TRBV5-3 and TRBJ1-1; a possible D gene is TRBD1 (6 bases). TRBV5-3 is an ORF, with its function uncertain. The CDR3 runs to 14 residues. Trimming took off 4 bases at V and 3 bases at J, with 13 bases between the two ends. The CDR3 DNA is TGTGCCAGAAGCGAGAAAGGGGGGTACACTGAAGCTTTCTTT. This encodes CARSEKGGYTEAFF.

This clone appeared a few times. V usage is TRBV29-1 and J usage is TRBJ2-4, with D unresolved. V was pared by 6 bases and J by 3 bases, with 12 bases between. This CDR3 contains 13 residues. Germline V gives CDR1 SQVTM, CDR2 ANQGSEA. CDR3 nucleotides: TGCAGCGTCTGCCAGGATAACAAAAACATTCAGTACTTC. It codes for CSVCQDNKNIQYF.

This clone was seen just once. V and J are TRBV4-2 and TRBJ2-5; D is unclear. The V gene's germline CDR1 is LGHNA and CDR2 YNFKEQ. V lost 0 bases and J 5 bases, leaving 7 bases between the germline ends. The CDR3 is 13 amino acids. The CDR3 protein is CASSQEARETQYF. In nucleotides, the CDR3 is TGTGCCAGCAGCCAAGAAGCCCGGGAGACCCAGTACTTC.

This clone was found once. This chain links TRBV28 with TRBJ2-5; perhaps TRBD2 as D (5 bases). The CDR3 length is 14 residues. The V and J ends lost 4 bases and 7 bases respectively, with 16 bases between them. Germline CDR1 is MDHEN and CDR2 is SYDVKM. In DNA form, the CDR3 reads TGTGCCAGCAGTTCCAATAGCGACCTGGTGACCCAGTACTTC. Protein product: CASSSNSDLVTQYF.

This clone has a single count. The chain recombines TRBV28 with TRBJ1-5; D remains unclear. V lost 2 bases and J lost 6, with 11 bases in between. CDR1 MDHEN and CDR2 SYDVKM come from the germline V gene. The CDR3 totals 14 residues. Here the CDR3 DNA reads TGTGCCAGCAGTTTAAGTTTCGAGTTTCAGCCCCAGCATTTT. Translated, it gives CASSLSFEFQPQHF.

The chain joins TRBV19 to TRBJ1-2, with 7 positions matching TRBD1. Per the germline V gene, CDR1 is LNHDA and CDR2 is SQIVND (reference sequence). The junction had 18 bases not matched to a gene; V was cut back by 6 bases and J by 8 bases. This CDR3 comprises 16 residues. The CDR3 nucleotides read TGTGCCAGTAGCGTCGACAGGGTCCAGGCCACAGGCGGCTACACCTTC. Translation gives CASSVDRVQATGGYTF. The entire variable domain, with the rest obtained from reference TRBV19 and TRBJ1-2, is as follows: DGGITQSPKYLFRKEGQNVTLSCEQNLNHDAMYWYRQDPGQGLRLIYYSQIVNDFQKGDIAEGYSVSREKKESFPLTVTSAQKNPTAFYLCASSVDRVQATGGYTFGSGTRLTVV.